A single sample gave rise to the 24 T cell receptor beta chains below, sequenced in a study of blood T cell repertoires in COVID-19. Method: immunoSEQ multiplex PCR; TCRdb's copy keeps in-frame clones and lacks some. This table has fewer than 200,000 clones, over 75% appearing once. Sample: peripheral blood. The receptors shown here come from a man aged 55-75 years who had recovered from COVID-19.

The rearrangement uses TRBV9 and TRBJ1-3, with 10 bases identical to TRBD1. CDR1 is SGDLS, CDR2 YYNGEE, per germline. The CDR3 loop spans 15 amino acids. Trimming cost V 3 bases and J 6 bases; bases outside gene matches: 6. CDR3 region: CASSDDRGQLNTIYF. CDR3 in DNA: TGTGCCAGCAGCGATGACAGGGGGCAATTAAACACCATATATTTT.

CDR3 DNA sequence: TGTGCCAGCAGCCTCCGCTTAGGGGGGGTACTAGAGACCCAGTACTTC. Encoded protein: CASSLRLGGVLETQYF. The V call is TRBV11-3, the J call TRBJ2-5, with D perhaps matching TRBD2 (7 bases). This CDR3 is 16 amino acids long. The germline V gene encodes CDR1 SGHNT and CDR2 YENEEA. Trimming stripped 5 bases from V and 4 bases from J, with 20 bases between.

The gene calls are TRBV5-1 and TRBJ2-2, with a weak D call TRBD2 (7 bases). V lost 3 bases, J lost 0 bases, and 12 bases lay in between. The CDR3 sequence is 16 residues long. Germline lookup yields CDR1 SGHRS and CDR2 YFSETQ. The CDR3 spells CASSSSGGSNTGELFF. CDR3 in DNA: TGCGCCAGCAGCTCGTCGGGGGGCTCGAACACCGGGGAGCTGTTTTTT.

V is TRBV5-8 and J is TRBJ2-1; 9 nucleotides match TRBD1. This CDR3 has 15 residues. V was pared by 4 bases and J by 6 bases, with 8 bases of the junction left unmatched. In germline, CDR1 is SGHTS, CDR2 YDEGEE. The chain's CDR3 is CASSLPGQGFNEQFF. In nucleotides, the CDR3 is TGTGCCAGCAGCCTCCCGGGACAGGGTTTCAATGAGCAGTTCTTC. Full variable domain (rest looked up from reference TRBV5-8 and TRBJ2-1): EAGVTQSPTHLIKTRGQQATLRCSPISGHTSVYWYQQALGLGLQFLLWYDEGEERNRGNFPPRFSGRQFPNYSSELNVNALELEDSALYLCASSLPGQGFNEQFFGPGTRLTVL.

This chain uses TRBV30 with TRBJ2-4, with a weak D call TRBD1 (6 bases). Trimming removed 3 bases from V and 5 bases from J, with 14 bases in between. CDR3 length: 14 amino acids. In germline, CDR1 is GTSNPN, CDR2 SVGIG (reference sequence). CDR3 residues: CAWSAQGIENIQYF. CDR3 DNA: TGTGCCTGGAGCGCACAGGGCATCGAAAACATTCAGTACTTC. The whole variable domain, filled in from reference TRBV30 and TRBJ2-4, reads SQTIHQWPATLVQPVGSPLSLECTVEGTSNPNLYWYRQAAGRGLQLLFYSVGIGQISSEVPQNLSASRPQDRQFILSSKKLLLSDSGFYLCAWSAQGIENIQYFGAGTRLSVL.

The genes are TRBV5-1 and TRBJ2-2; D not resolved. Trimming left V 0 bases short and J 5 bases short, with 8 bases between. The CDR3 sequence is 14 residues long. Germline V gene sequence: CDR1 SGHRS, CDR2 YFSETQ. The CDR3 region has the DNA TGCGCCAGCAGCTTGGGACACCCGACCGGGGAGCTGTTTTTT. Its protein is CASSLGHPTGELFF.

This clone occurred once. The CDR3 protein is CASSEDRDGNTIYF. The CDR3 DNA reads as TGTGCCAGCAGCGAGGACAGGGATGGAAACACCATATATTTT. The J gene is TRBJ1-3, the V gene TRBV11-1; 8 positions match TRBD1. The CDR3 has 14 amino acids. Germline CDR1 and CDR2: SGHAT and FQDESV (reference sequence). V dropped 5 bases and J dropped 3; count of bases not matched to a gene: 3.

CDR3 DNA: TGTGCCAGCAGTTACCGGACAGGGGGCGCGAAGACCCAGTACTTC. Translation: CASSYRTGGAKTQYF. The chain uses TRBV6-5 and TRBJ2-5; 11 bases line up with TRBD1. Trimming removed 2 bases from V and 6 bases from J; junction bases left unmatched: 5. The CDR3 has 15 residues. Germline V gene data show CDR1 as MNHEY and CDR2 as SVGAGI.

The chain recombines TRBV7-3 with TRBJ2-3, with 11 bases that match TRBD1. This CDR3 is built from 16 residues. Germline V lookup: CDR1 SGHTA, CDR2 FQGTGA. V lost 5 bases to trimming and J lost 4 bases; unmatched junction nucleotides: 8. The CDR3 sequence is CASSLVGQGGADTQYF. In DNA, the CDR3 is TGTGCCAGCAGCCTCGTGGGACAGGGGGGAGCAGATACGCAGTATTTT.

The CDR3 loop is CASSPPLRIGGNNQPQHF. The CDR3, as DNA: TGTGCCAGCAGCCCACCTCTGAGGATAGGGGGCAACAATCAGCCCCAGCATTTT. This chain links TRBV7-8 with TRBJ1-5, with TRBD1 matching over 7 bases. The germline CDR1 and CDR2 sequences are SGHVS and FQNEAQ. The CDR3 is made up of 18 amino acids. V was pared by 5 bases and J by 3 bases, with 16 bases of the junction left unmatched. Filled out from reference TRBV7-8 and TRBJ1-5, the complete variable domain reads GAGVSQSPRYKVAKRGQDVALRCDPISGHVSLFWYQQALGQGPEFLTYFQNEAQLDKSGLPSDRFFAERPEGSVSTLKIQRTQQEDSAVYLCASSPPLRIGGNNQPQHFGDGTRLSIL.

CDR3 in amino acids: CASSEVRSGGKETQYF. CDR3 in DNA: TGTGCCAGCAGTGAAGTACGAAGCGGAGGAAAAGAGACCCAGTACTTC. This chain connects TRBV2 to TRBJ2-5; D perhaps matches TRBD2 (5 bases). V lost 1 base, J lost 3 bases, and 15 bases lay in between. Germline CDR1 reads SNHLY; CDR2 reads FYNNEI. This CDR3 is built from 16 residues.

The chain employs TRBV12-3 or TRBV12-4 and TRBJ1-1; 9 bases align to TRBD1. The CDR3 extends over 11 amino acids. With 6 bases clipped from V and 8 bases from J, the junction kept 1 base outside the gene matches. The CDR3 coding sequence is TGTGCCAGCAGGGGGACAGGGGAAGCTTTCTTT. Translation gives CASRGTGEAFF.

The rearrangement links TRBV27 to TRBJ1-4; D is unclear. V was pared by 6 bases and J by 0 bases, with 8 bases between. The CDR3 has 14 residues. Per the germline V gene, CDR1 is MNHEY and CDR2 is SMNVEV (reference sequence). CDR3 in DNA: TGTGCCAGCAGCGGGTTAGCAACTAATGAAAAACTGTTTTTT. Amino acid sequence: CASSGLATNEKLFF.

V usage is TRBV2 and J usage is TRBJ2-5; 14 bases line up with TRBD2. V shed 7 bases and J 4 bases; nucleotides not matched to a gene: 11. CDR1 SNHLY and CDR2 FYNNEI come from the germline V gene. CDR3 length equals 17 residues. The CDR3 DNA is TGTGCCAGCACGAAGGGGACTAGCGGGGGCCTCAGAGAGACCCAGTACTTC. Its translation: CASTKGTSGGLRETQYF. The whole variable domain, remainder taken from reference TRBV2 and TRBJ2-5, is EPEVTQTPSHQVTQMGQEVILRCVPISNHLYFYWYRQILGQKVEFLVSFYNNEISEKSEIFDDQFSVERPDGSNFTLKIRSTKLEDSAMYFCASTKGTSGGLRETQYFGPGTRLLVL.

The rearrangement links TRBV9 to TRBJ2-7, with 9 bases aligning to TRBD1. The junction had 2 bases not matched to a gene; V was cut back by 2 bases and J by 2 bases. Germline CDR1 SGDLS, CDR2 YYNGEE. The CDR3 loop spans 14 amino acids. This CDR3 reads CASSVGTGTYEQYF. In nucleotides, the CDR3 is TGTGCCAGCAGCGTCGGGACAGGGACCTACGAGCAGTACTTC.

The V and J genes are TRBV4-3 and TRBJ1-1; D might be TRBD1 (6 bases). Germline CDR1 LGHNA, CDR2 YSLEER. This CDR3 is 15 amino acids long. The ends were cut back, 0 bases at V and 1 base at J, with 9 bases in the middle. The CDR3 bases are TGCGCCAGCAGCCAAGATAACAGGGAGAACACTGAAGCTTTCTTT. It specifies CASSQDNRENTEAFF.

The chain employs TRBV7-9 and TRBJ2-7; 11 bases map to TRBD2. The germline gives CDR1 SEHNR, CDR2 FQNEAQ (reference sequence). The trim removed 3 bases at V and 4 bases at J, leaving 8 bases unmatched. The CDR3 is 16 amino acids. CDR3 protein: CASSFPASGGSYEQYF. The CDR3 nucleotides are TGTGCCAGCAGCTTTCCCGCTAGCGGGGGGAGTTACGAGCAGTACTTC. The complete variable domain, with remaining parts taken from reference TRBV7-9 and TRBJ2-7, reads DTGVSQNPRHKITKRGQNVTFRCDPISEHNRLYWYRQTLGQGPEFLTYFQNEAQLEKSRLLSDRFSAERPKGSFSTLEIQRTEQGDSAMYLCASSFPASGGSYEQYFGPGTRLTVT.

This chain joins TRBV19 and TRBJ1-6; TRBD1 matches at 8 bases. J gave up 1 base and V 5 bases, and 13 bases lay outside the gene matches. The germline CDR1 and CDR2 sequences are LNHDA and SQIVND (reference sequence). This CDR3 is built from 19 residues. The CDR3 protein is CASSSGQGGRGSYNSPLHF. As DNA, the CDR3 is TGTGCCAGTAGTTCCGGACAGGGAGGCCGGGGGTCCTATAATTCACCCCTCCACTTT.

J is TRBJ1-2 and V is TRBV7-9, with D tentatively TRBD1 (5 bases). This CDR3 region has 15 residues. Germline CDR1 is SEHNR and CDR2 is FQNEAQ (reference sequence). With 1 base removed from V and 7 bases from J, the gap between germline ends came to 16 bases. This CDR3 reads CASSLGGGLQAGYTF. The CDR3 nucleotides read TGTGCCAGCAGCTTAGGGGGGGGACTCCAGGCTGGCTACACCTTC.

The chain has TRBV6-5 and TRBJ2-7, with D possibly matching TRBD2 (6 bases). V lost 10 bases, J lost 5 bases, and 24 bases lay in between. CDR3 length: 15 residues. Germline values: CDR1 MNHEY, CDR2 SVGAGI. In nucleotides, the CDR3 is TGTGCCACCAACGGGGGTGGCAGGCCCCCCAACGAGCAGTACTTC. Protein sequence: CATNGGGRPPNEQYF.

With regard to this clone: Different DNA sequences within this sample yield the same CDR3. This chain joins TRBV5-1 and TRBJ2-3; D remains ambiguous. V shed 0 bases and J shed 4 bases, with 3 bases lying between them. The CDR3 extends over 12 amino acids. The germline V gene has CDR1 SGHRS and CDR2 YFSETQ. The DNA for the CDR3 is TGCGCCAGCAGCTTGGCTGCAGATACGCAGTATTTT. This gives the protein CASSLAADTQYF. The variable domain in full, completed from reference TRBV5-1 and TRBJ2-3, reads KAGVTQTPRYLIKTRGQQVTLSCSPISGHRSVSWYQQTPGQGLQFLFEYFSETQRNKGNFPGRFSGRQFSNSRSEMNVSTLELGDSALYLCASSLAADTQYFGPGTRLTVL.

The chain uses TRBV6-1 and TRBJ1-1, with TRBD1 matching 7 bases. Germline assignment: CDR1 MNHNS and CDR2 SASEGT. The trim removed 3 bases at V and 0 bases at J, leaving 7 bases unmatched. This CDR3 region has 16 residues. CDR3 sequence (DNA): TGTGCCAGCAGTGAGAGGACAGGACCTATGAACACTGAAGCTTTCTTT. This sequence encodes CASSERTGPMNTEAFF.

This chain joins TRBV5-4 and TRBJ2-6; D gene ambiguous. The CDR3 loop spans 14 amino acids. V shed 3 bases and J shed 2 bases, with 6 bases lying between them. The germline V gene has CDR1 SGHNT and CDR2 YYREEE (reference sequence). CDR3 amino acids: CASSSSAGANVLTF. The CDR3 coding sequence is TGTGCCAGCAGCTCTTCTGCTGGGGCCAACGTCCTGACTTTC.

The rearrangement joins TRBV18 to TRBJ1-1; the match to TRBD1 covers 7 bases. Per germline, CDR1 KGHSH and CDR2 LQKENI. The CDR3 loop spans 15 amino acids. J gave up 4 bases and V 6 bases, and 11 bases lay outside the gene matches. The CDR3 region is CASSQGQVTVTEAFF. CDR3 nucleotide sequence: TGTGCCAGCTCCCAAGGACAGGTGACGGTCACTGAAGCTTTCTTT.